This T cell receptor (beta chain) came from a study of T cell repertoires in cytomegalovirus infection. Background on the study: The public TCR beta signatures pointed to both CMV infection and matching HLA type.

TCRdb reprocessed the reads with MiXCR, giving one entry per CDR3 protein. Among about 190,000 distinct CDR3 sequences listed, over 25% were seen once. This clonotype has only a few counts. The length of the CDR3 is 12 residues. V lost 2 bases to trimming and J lost 9 bases; unmatched junction nucleotides: 5. Germline V CDR1 and CDR2: DFQATT, SNEGSKA (reference sequence). The specimen sequenced was PBMCs. The chain links TRBV20-1 to TRBJ1-2; 8 positions agree with TRBD1. The receptor was isolated from a human donor in good health (CMV status not recorded). Some clones in this sample may be carry-over from other donors' samples. CDR3 residues: CSARKDRDSYTF. The CDR3 nucleotides read TGCAGTGCTAGAAAGGACAGGGACAGCTACACCTTC.